This paragraph covers one T cell receptor (beta chain) sequence. The target antigen is unknown. This sample was taken from a study of graft-versus-host responses after intestinal transplantation. Overall study context: Every transplant recipient was induced with anti-thymocyte globulin, then maintained on tacrolimus and steroids for about three years.

Germline CDR1 reads MDHEN; CDR2 reads SYDVKM. Trimming pared 7 bases from V and 0 bases from J, leaving 10 bases between. The length of the CDR3 is 14 residues. This table comes from immunoSEQ multiplex PCR, and its TCRdb copy is limited to in-frame clones, with some not included. The repertoire holds some 15,000 clones, with around 94% as singletons. Notes on the study in general: Recipient marrow harbored GvH clones, some of which surfaced first in ileum or blood.

The sequence was collected from a human patient who received an intestinal transplant, so some T cells may come from the graft donor. V usage is TRBV28 and J usage is TRBJ2-1, with D hard to call. The sample consisted of PBMCs, taken 9 days after transplant. CDR3 sequence reads: CASTLPGSYNEQFF. CDR3 DNA sequence: TGTGCCAGCACCTTACCGGGCTCCTACAATGAGCAGTTCTTC.